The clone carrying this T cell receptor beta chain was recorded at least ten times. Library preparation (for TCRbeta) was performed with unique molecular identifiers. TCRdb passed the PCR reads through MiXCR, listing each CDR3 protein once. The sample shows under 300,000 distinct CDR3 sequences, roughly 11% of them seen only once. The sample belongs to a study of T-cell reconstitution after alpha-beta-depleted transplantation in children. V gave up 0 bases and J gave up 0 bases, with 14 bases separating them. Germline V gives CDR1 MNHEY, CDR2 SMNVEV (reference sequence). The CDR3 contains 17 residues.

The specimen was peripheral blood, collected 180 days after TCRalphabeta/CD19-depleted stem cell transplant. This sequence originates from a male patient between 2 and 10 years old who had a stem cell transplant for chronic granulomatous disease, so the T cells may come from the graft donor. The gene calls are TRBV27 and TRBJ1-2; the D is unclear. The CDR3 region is CASSLSGSDGSNYGYTF. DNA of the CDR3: TGTGCCAGCAGTTTATCCGGCTCGGACGGTTCTAACTATGGCTACACCTTC.